The next 18 T cell receptor beta chains were all read from a single sample in a study of OX40 agonist ivuxolimab in advanced cancers. The method was immunoSEQ multiplex PCR; TCRdb's version includes in-frame clones alone and lacks a portion of them. The table has 100,000 or so clones, around 82% seen once; the top ten hold 3.5% to 4.5%. The sequencing here drew on CD4+ or CD8+ T cells sorted from blood, taken in a trial of the OX40 agonist ivuxolimab. These receptors were obtained from an adult with an advanced solid tumor such as melanoma, head and neck, liver or kidney cancer.

This clone appeared a few times. The chain has TRBV2 and TRBJ2-6; no clear D. The length of the CDR3 is 15 residues. Trimming took off 1 base at V and 2 bases at J, with 6 bases between the two ends. Germline V gene sequence: CDR1 SNHLY, CDR2 FYNNEI. CDR3 coding DNA: TGTGCCAGCAGTGAAGGGCCAGCTGGGGCCAACGTCCTGACTTTC. This codes for CASSEGPAGANVLTF.

This chain links TRBV19 with TRBJ1-3; the D is unclear. Germline V lookup: CDR1 LNHDA, CDR2 SQIVND (reference sequence). The germline V and J ends were trimmed by 2 bases and 2 bases, with 1 base remaining between them. CDR3 size: 12 residues. CDR3 amino acids: CASSITGNTIYF. The CDR3 DNA is TGTGCCAGTAGTATAACTGGAAACACCATATATTTT.

This rearrangement joins TRBV11-2 to TRBJ2-4, with no clear D. Germline lookup yields CDR1 SGHAT and CDR2 FQNNGV. The V end was cut by 2 bases, the J end by 9 bases, with 11 bases between. This CDR3 contains 13 residues. The CDR3 here is CASSLTPQAIQYF. In DNA form, the CDR3 reads TGTGCCAGCAGCTTAACCCCCCAAGCCATTCAGTACTTC. The variable domain in full, completed from reference TRBV11-2 and TRBJ2-4, reads EAGVAQSPRYKIIEKRQSVAFWCNPISGHATLYWYQQILGQGPKLLIQFQNNGVVDDSQLPKDRFSAERLKGVDSTLKIQPAKLEDSAVYLCASSLTPQAIQYFGAGTRLSVL.

The genes are TRBV5-6 and TRBJ2-7, with D maybe TRBD2 (6 bases). CDR3 length: 14 residues. Germline V lookup: CDR1 SGHDT, CDR2 YYEEEE. Trimming stripped 3 bases from V and 0 bases from J, with 10 bases between. The DNA for the CDR3 is TGTGCCAGCAGCTGGAGGGACGGCTCCTACGAGCAGTACTTC. This codes for CASSWRDGSYEQYF.

This clone was seen a single time. This sequence joins TRBV6-5 and TRBJ2-1; 11 bases match TRBD2. V was pared by 5 bases and J by 3 bases, with 3 bases of the junction left unmatched. Per germline, CDR1 MNHEY and CDR2 SVGAGI. The CDR3 loop spans 15 amino acids. In DNA, the CDR3 is TGTGCCAGCAGTCCGGGACTAGCGGTCTACAATGAGCAGTTCTTC. It yields the protein CASSPGLAVYNEQFF.

The gene calls are TRBV7-9 and TRBJ2-7; 8 bases fit TRBD2. V gave up 3 bases and J gave up 5 bases; unmatched junction bases: 9. In germline, CDR1 is SEHNR, CDR2 FQNEAQ (reference sequence). The CDR3 is 15 amino acids. Here the CDR3 reads CASSFGGDLTDEQYF. Here the CDR3 DNA reads TGTGCCAGCAGCTTCGGGGGGGATCTAACCGACGAGCAGTACTTC.

This clone was recorded a few times. The gene calls are TRBV7-9 and TRBJ2-2; 7 bases line up with TRBD1. The V segment lost 4 bases and the J segment 5 bases; nucleotides outside the gene matches: 7. The germline V gene encodes CDR1 SEHNR and CDR2 FQNEAQ (reference sequence). The CDR3 runs 15 residues. DNA of the CDR3: TGTGCCAGCAGCTCCGGGACAGAGTTAACCGGGGAGCTGTTTTTT. It codes for CASSSGTELTGELFF.

This clone was counted only a few times. The genes are TRBV4-1 and TRBJ2-4; 10 bases are a match to TRBD2. V trimming: 1 base; J trimming: 9 bases; junction bases outside the gene matches: 15. The CDR3 has 18 amino acids. Germline V CDR1 and CDR2: MGHRA, YSYEKL. CDR3 nucleotides: TGCGCCAGCAGCCAAGTTCCCCTAGGGAGCGGGAGGGCCCGCATTCAGTACTTC. This sequence encodes CASSQVPLGSGRARIQYF.

The chain carries TRBV5-1 and TRBJ2-1; 8 nucleotides align to TRBD2. The CDR3 sequence is 15 residues long. Germline loops: CDR1 SGHRS, CDR2 YFSETQ. V was pared by 6 bases and J by 4 bases, with 9 bases of the junction left unmatched. CDR3 protein: CASKGMSGSYNEQFF. The CDR3 DNA reads TGCGCCAGCAAAGGTATGAGCGGGAGTTACAATGAGCAGTTCTTC.

This clone appeared a single time. The chain combines TRBV6-5 with TRBJ1-2; TRBD1 aligns across 7 bases. Looked up from germline, CDR1 is MNHEY and CDR2 is SVGAGI. V lost 10 bases to trimming and J lost 3 bases; unmatched junction nucleotides: 8. CDR3 length: 13 residues. The CDR3 region is CATSDRPHYGYTF. CDR3 nucleotide sequence: TGTGCCACCTCGGACAGGCCCCACTATGGCTACACCTTC.

This chain links TRBV4-1 with TRBJ2-1; 8 bases match TRBD2. The CDR3 loop spans 16 amino acids. V lost 0 bases, J lost 9 bases, and 10 bases stayed unmatched. Germline V gives CDR1 MGHRA, CDR2 YSYEKL. In DNA form, the CDR3 reads TGCGCCAGCAGCCAAGACGGGATGACTAGCGATCGTGAGCAGTTCTTC. It yields the protein CASSQDGMTSDREQFF.

The chain has TRBV7-9 and TRBJ2-5, with D perhaps being TRBD1 or TRBD2 (5 bases each). V was shortened by 5 bases and J by 5 bases, with 21 bases between the two germline ends. The CDR3 length is 16 residues. Germline lookup yields CDR1 SEHNR and CDR2 FQNEAQ (reference sequence). The CDR3 reads CASSQTGTFAPETQYF. The CDR3 bases are TGTGCCAGCAGCCAAACCGGGACCTTTGCCCCGGAGACCCAGTACTTC. Full variable domain (rest looked up from reference TRBV7-9 and TRBJ2-5): DTGVSQNPRHKITKRGQNVTFRCDPISEHNRLYWYRQTLGQGPEFLTYFQNEAQLEKSRLLSDRFSAERPKGSFSTLEIQRTEQGDSAMYLCASSQTGTFAPETQYFGPGTRLLVL.

In the case of this clone: One end of the junction does not line up with germline, which may come from a read error. The rearrangement uses TRBV6-1 and TRBJ2-5; 8 nucleotides agree with TRBD2. Looked up from germline, CDR1 is MNHNS and CDR2 is SASEGT. The length of the CDR3 is 16 residues. The CDR3 loop is CASSEGTSGLQETQYF. For the CDR3, the DNA is TGTGCCAGCAGCGAAGGAACTAGCGGTCTCCAAGAGACCCAGTACTTC.

The chain uses TRBV2 and TRBJ2-7, with D tentatively TRBD1 (6 bases). This CDR3 spans 13 amino acids. CDR1 is SNHLY, CDR2 FYNNEI, per germline. V was pared by 8 bases and J by 0 bases, with 11 bases between. CDR3 amino acids: CASHPGHSYEQYF. Written as DNA, the CDR3 is TGTGCCAGCCACCCGGGACACTCCTACGAGCAGTACTTC.

The V call is TRBV10-3, the J call TRBJ1-2; D unclear. Trimming removed 3 bases at V and 2 bases at J, with 10 bases between. CDR1 ENHRY and CDR2 SYGVKD come from the germline V gene. The CDR3 is 14 residues long. The CDR3 nucleotides read TGTGCCATCAGTGACACCCGGGAAAACTATGGCTACACCTTC. Protein: CAISDTRENYGYTF.

V usage is TRBV19 and J usage is TRBJ2-2; D unclear. V was pared by 5 bases and J by 7 bases, with 8 bases between. CDR1 is LNHDA and CDR2 is SQIVND in the germline V gene (reference sequence). The CDR3 is 12 amino acids. The CDR3: CASSSLIGELFF. The CDR3 nucleotides are TGTGCCAGTAGTTCCTTGATCGGGGAGCTGTTTTTT.

This sequence joins TRBV4-1 and TRBJ2-1; D perhaps matches TRBD1 (5 bases). V was trimmed by 1 base and J by 5 bases, leaving 6 bases between them. Germline CDR1 is MGHRA and CDR2 is YSYEKL. The CDR3 runs 13 residues. The DNA for the CDR3 is TGCGCCAGCAGCCAAGGACAGCACAATGAGCAGTTCTTC. It specifies CASSQGQHNEQFF.

The chain uses TRBV27 and TRBJ2-5; the D gene is possibly TRBD1 (7 bases). Germline assignment: CDR1 MNHEY and CDR2 SMNVEV (reference sequence). This CDR3 has 15 residues. Trimming stripped 6 bases from V and 6 bases from J, with 20 bases between. CDR3 coding DNA: TGTGCCAGCAGACCTGACAGGGAGGCGTTACAGACCCAGTACTTC. As protein: CASRPDREALQTQYF.